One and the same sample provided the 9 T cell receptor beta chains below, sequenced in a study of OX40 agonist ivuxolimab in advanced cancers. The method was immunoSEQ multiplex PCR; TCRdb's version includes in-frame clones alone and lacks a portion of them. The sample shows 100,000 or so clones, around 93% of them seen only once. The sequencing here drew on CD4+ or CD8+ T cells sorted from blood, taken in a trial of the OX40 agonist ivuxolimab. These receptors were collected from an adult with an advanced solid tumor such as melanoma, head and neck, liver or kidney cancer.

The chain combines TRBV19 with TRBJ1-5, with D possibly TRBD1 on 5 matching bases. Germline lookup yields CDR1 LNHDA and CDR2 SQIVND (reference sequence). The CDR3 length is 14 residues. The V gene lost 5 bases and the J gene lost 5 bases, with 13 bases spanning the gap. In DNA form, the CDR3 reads TGTGCCAGTAGTGTCCTGGGAGGGGATCAGCCCCAGCATTTT. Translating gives CASSVLGGDQPQHF.

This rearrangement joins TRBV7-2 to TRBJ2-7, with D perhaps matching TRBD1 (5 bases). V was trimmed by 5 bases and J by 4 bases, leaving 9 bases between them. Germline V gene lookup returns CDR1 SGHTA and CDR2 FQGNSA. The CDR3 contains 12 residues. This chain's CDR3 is CASSQRGYEQYF. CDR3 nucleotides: TGTGCCAGCAGCCAAAGGGGTTACGAGCAGTACTTC.

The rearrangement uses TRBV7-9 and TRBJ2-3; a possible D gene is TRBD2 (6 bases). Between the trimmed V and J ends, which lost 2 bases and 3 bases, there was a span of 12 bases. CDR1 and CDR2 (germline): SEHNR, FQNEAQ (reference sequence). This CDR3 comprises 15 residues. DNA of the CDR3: TGTGCCAGCAGCTTACCTCCGGCGGGAACAGATACGCAGTATTTT. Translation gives CASSLPPAGTDTQYF.

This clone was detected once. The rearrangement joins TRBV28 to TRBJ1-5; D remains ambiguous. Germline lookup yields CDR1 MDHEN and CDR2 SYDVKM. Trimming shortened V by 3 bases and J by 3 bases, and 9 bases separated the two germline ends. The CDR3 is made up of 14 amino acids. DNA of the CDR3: TGTGCCAGCAGTTTCCCACTCGACAATCAGCCCCAGCATTTT. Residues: CASSFPLDNQPQHF.

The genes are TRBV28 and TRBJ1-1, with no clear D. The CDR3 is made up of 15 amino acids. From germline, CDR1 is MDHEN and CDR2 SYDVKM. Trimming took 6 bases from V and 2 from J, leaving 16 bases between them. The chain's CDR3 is CASRSLGRSNTEAFF. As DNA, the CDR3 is TGTGCCAGCAGGTCCCTAGGGCGCTCTAACACTGAAGCTTTCTTT.

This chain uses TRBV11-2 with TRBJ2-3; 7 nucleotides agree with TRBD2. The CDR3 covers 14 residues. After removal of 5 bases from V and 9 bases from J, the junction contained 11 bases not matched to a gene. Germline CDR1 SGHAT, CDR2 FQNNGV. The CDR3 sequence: CASSPSLTSPTQYF. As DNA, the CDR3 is TGTGCCAGCAGCCCCTCCCTGACTAGCCCCACGCAGTATTTT.

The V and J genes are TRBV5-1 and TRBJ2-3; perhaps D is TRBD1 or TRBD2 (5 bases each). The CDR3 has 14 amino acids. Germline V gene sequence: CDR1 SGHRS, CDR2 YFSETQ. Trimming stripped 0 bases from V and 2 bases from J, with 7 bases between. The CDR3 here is CASSLAGPTDTQYF. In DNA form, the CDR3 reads TGCGCCAGCAGCTTGGCGGGACCCACAGATACGCAGTATTTT.

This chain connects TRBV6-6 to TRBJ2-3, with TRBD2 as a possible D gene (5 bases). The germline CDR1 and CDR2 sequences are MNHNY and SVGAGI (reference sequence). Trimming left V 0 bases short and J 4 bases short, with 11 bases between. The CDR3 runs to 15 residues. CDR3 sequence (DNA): TGTGCCAGCAGTTACTCCGGTGAGGGATCAGATACGCAGTATTTT. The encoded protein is CASSYSGEGSDTQYF.

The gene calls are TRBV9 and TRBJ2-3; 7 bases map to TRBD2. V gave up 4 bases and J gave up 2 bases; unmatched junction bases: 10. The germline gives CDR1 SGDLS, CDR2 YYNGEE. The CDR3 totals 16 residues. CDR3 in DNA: TGTGCCAGCAGCACCCTGAGTAGCGGGTCCACAGATACGCAGTATTTT. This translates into CASSTLSSGSTDTQYF.